This TCR beta chain is drawn from a study of identical twins. TCRdb analysed the 5' RACE reads with MiXCR anew, one entry per CDR3 protein. The data show hundreds of thousands of distinct CDR3 sequences, roughly 24% seen once. This CDR3 is built from 15 residues. Between the trimmed V and J ends, which lost 0 bases and 7 bases, there was a span of 15 bases. Per germline, CDR1 SGHRS and CDR2 YFSETQ. The same specimen was also included in a second study, on T cells expressing NK-cell markers.

This receptor was taken from a woman aged 18-35 years in good health. Sequenced input: CD4+ T cells sorted from blood. This chain joins TRBV5-1 and TRBJ2-3, with D perhaps TRBD1 (6 bases). The CDR3 nucleotides read TGCGCCAGCAGCTTGGCGCCCGTGGGGACATATACGCAGTATTTT. Amino acids: CASSLAPVGTYTQYF.